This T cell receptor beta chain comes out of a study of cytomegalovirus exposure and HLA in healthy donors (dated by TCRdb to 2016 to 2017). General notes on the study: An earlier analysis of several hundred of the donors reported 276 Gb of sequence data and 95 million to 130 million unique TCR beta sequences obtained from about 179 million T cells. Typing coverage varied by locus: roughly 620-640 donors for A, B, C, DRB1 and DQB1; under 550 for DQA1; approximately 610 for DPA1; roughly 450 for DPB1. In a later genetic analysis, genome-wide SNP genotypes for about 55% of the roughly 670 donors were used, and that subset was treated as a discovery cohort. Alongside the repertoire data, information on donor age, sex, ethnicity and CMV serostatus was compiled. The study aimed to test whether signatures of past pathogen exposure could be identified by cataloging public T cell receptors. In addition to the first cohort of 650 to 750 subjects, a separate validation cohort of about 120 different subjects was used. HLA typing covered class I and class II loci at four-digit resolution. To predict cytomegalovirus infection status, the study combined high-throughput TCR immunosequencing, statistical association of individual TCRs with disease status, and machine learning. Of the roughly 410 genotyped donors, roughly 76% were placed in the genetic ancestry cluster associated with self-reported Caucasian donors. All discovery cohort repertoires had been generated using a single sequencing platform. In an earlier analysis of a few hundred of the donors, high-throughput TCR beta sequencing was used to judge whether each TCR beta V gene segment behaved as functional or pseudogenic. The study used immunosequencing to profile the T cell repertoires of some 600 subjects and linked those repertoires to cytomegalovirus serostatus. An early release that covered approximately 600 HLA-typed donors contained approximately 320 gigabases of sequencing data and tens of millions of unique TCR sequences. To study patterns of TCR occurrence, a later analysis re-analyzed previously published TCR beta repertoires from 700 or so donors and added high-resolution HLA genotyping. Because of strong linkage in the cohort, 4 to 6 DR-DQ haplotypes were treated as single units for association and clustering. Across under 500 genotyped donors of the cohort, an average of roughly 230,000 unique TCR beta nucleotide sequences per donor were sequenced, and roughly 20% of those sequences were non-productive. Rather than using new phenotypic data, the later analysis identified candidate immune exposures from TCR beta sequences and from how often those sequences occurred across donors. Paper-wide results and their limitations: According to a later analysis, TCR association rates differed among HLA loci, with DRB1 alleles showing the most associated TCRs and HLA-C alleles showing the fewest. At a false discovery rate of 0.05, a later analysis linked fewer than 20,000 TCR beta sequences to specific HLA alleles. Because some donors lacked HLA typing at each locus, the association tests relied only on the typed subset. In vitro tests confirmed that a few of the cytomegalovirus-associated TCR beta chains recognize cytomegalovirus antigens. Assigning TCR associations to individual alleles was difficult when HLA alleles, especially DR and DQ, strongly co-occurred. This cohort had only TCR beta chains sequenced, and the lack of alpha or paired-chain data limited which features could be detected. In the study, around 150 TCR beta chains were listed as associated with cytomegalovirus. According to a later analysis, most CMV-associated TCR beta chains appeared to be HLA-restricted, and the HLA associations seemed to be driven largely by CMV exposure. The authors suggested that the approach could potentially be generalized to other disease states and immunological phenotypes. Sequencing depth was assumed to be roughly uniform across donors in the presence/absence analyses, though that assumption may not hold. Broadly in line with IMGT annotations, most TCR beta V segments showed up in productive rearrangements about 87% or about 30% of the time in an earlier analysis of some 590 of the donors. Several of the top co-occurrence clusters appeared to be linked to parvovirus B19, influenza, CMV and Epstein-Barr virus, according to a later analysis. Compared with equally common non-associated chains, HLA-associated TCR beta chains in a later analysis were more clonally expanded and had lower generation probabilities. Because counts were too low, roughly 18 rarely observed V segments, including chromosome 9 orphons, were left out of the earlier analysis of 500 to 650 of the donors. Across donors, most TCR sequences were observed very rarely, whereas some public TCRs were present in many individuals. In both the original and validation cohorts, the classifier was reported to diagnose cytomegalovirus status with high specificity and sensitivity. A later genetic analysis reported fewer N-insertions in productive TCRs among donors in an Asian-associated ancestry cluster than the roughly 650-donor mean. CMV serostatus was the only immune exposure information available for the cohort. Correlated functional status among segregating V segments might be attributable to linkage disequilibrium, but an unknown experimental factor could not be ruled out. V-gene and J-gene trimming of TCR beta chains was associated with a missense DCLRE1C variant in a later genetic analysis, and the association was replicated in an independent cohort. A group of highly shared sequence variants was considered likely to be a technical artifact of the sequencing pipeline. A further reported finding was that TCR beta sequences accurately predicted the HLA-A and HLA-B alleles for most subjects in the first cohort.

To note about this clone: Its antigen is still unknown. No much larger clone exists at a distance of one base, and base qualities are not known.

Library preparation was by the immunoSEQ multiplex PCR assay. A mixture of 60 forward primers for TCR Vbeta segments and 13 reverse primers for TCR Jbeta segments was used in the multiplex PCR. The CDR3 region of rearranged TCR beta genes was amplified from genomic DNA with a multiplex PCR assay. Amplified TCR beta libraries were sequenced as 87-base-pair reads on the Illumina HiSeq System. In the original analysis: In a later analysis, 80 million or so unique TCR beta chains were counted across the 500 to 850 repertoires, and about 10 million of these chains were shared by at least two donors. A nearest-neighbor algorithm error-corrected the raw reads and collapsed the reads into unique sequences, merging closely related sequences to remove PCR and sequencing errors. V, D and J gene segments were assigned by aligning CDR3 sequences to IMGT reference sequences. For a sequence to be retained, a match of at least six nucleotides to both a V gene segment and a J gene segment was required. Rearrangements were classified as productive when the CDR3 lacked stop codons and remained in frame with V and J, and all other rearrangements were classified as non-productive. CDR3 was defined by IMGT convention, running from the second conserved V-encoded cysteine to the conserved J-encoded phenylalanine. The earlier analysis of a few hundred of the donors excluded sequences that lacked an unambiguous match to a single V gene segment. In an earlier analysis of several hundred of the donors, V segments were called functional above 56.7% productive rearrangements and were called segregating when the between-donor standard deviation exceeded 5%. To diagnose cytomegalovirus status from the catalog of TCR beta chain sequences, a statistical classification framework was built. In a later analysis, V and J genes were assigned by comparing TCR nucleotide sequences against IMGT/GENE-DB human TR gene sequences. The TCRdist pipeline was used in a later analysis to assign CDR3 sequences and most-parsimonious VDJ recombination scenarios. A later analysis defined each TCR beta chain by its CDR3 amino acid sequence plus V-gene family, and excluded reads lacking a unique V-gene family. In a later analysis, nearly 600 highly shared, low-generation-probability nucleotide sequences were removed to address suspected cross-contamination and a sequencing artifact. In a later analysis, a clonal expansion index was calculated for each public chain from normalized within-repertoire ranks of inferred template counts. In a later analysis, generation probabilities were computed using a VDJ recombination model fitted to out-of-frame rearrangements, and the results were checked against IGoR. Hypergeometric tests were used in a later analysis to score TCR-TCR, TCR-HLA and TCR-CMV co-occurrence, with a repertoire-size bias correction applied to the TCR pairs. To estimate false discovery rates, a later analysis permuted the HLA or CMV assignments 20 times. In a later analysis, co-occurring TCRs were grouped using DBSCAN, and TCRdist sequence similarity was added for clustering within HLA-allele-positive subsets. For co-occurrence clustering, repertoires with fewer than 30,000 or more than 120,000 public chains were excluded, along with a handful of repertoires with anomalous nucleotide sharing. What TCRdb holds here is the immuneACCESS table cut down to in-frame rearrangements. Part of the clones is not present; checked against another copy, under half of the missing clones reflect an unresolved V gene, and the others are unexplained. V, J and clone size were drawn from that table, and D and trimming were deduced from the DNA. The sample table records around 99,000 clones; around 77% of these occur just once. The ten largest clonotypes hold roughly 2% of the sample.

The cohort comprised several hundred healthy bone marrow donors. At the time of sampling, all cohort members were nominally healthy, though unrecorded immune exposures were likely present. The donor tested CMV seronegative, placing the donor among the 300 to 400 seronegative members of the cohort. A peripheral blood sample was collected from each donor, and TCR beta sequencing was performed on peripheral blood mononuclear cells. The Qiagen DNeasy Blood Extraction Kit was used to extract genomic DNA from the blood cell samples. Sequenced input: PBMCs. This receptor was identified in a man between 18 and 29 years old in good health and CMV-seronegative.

This receptor carries the CDR3 CASSKPGRLAQETQYF. The nucleotides read TGTGCCAGCAGCAAACCGGGTCGACTAGCTCAAGAGACCCAGTACTTC. The chain was built from TRBV21-1 and TRBJ2-5; the D call TRBD2 from the table was never checked on the DNA. TRBV21-1 is a pseudogene locus. CDR3 length: 16 amino acids, cysteine to phenylalanine. The CDR3 DNA has 48 bases and is translated from base 1.